This TCR beta chain was documented in a study of T-cell reconstitution after alpha-beta-depleted transplantation in children (TCRdb year 2016). Context from the whole study: The study quantitatively tracked T-cell immune reconstitution after TCRalphabeta/CD19-depleted allogeneic hematopoietic cell transplantation in children using TCR repertoire profiling. Study-wide conclusions, independent of this receptor: About two months after transplant, the apparently early recovery of alphabetaT-cell counts reportedly depended on just several hundred clones that had expanded rapidly and came from non-depleted graft cells. Over the following months the frequencies of hyperexpanded clones went down, and after one year T-cell counts and TCRbeta diversity were mostly credited to newly produced T cells. In some patients, high TCRbeta diversity at day 60 was attributed to recipient T cells and intrathymic progenitors that had survived conditioning.

Library preparation employed PCR. Sequenced on an Illumina HiSeq 2500. Molecular barcoding was employed in the preparation of TCR libraries, with unique molecular identifiers being used to normalize TCRbeta repertoire quantification. TCRdb reanalyzed the raw reads on its own, using fastp at Q25 for trimming and MiXCR for clone calling, and kept in-frame beta chains. Rows with a matching CDR3 protein are joined into one entry that keeps the most common DNA and genes. The table for this sample lists some 200,000 distinct CDR3 sequences; 6.3% of them were counted only once. The top ten constitute under 6% of the sample. The CDR3 runs 18 amino acids, cysteine and phenylalanine included. Only CDR3 DNA is held: 54 bases, read in frame from base 1. Taken from the germline V gene, the CDR1 and CDR2 loops are SGHTA and FQGNSA. Trimming takes 0 bases off V and 0 bases off J; junction bases not matched to a gene: 8.

This clonotype was seen a few times. Its antigen is not yet known. Base qualities are not recorded, but no much larger clone differs from it by a single base. In the paper's terms, the treatment or condition label means: allogeneic hematopoietic cell transplantation with graft depleted of TCRalphabeta T cells and CD19 B cells. Transplant recipients were children who received TCRalphabeta/CD19-depleted allogeneic hematopoietic cell grafts. Sequences were derived from PBMCs, sampled before TCRalphabeta/CD19-depleted stem cell transplant. This sequence was found in a girl under three years old with combined immunodeficiency, due to receive a stem cell transplant. Recombination connected TRBV7-2 to TRBJ2-3; 8 of the junction bases match TRBD2. The base sequence is TGTGCCAGCAGCTTAGCGCTTAGCGGGATCATTAGCACAGATACGCAGTATTTT. Its product reads: CASSLALSGIISTDTQYF.